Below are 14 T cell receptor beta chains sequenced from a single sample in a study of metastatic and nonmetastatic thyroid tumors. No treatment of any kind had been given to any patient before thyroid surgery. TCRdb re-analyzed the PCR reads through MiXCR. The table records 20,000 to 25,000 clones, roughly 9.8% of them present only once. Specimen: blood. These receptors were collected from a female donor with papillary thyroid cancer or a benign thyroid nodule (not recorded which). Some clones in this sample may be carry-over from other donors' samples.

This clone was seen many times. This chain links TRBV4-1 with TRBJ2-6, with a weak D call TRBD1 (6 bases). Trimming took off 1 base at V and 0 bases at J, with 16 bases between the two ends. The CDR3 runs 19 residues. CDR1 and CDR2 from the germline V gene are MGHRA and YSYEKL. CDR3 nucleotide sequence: TGCGCCAGCAGCCAAGGTTACGTTTTGGACAGCTCTGGGGCCAACGTCCTGACTTTC. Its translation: CASSQGYVLDSSGANVLTF.

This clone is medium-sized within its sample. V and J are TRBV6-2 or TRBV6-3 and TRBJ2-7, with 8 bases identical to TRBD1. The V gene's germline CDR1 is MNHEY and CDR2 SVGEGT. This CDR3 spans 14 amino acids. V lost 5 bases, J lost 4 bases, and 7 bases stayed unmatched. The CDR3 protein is CASSKTGAGYEQYF. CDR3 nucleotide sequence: TGTGCCAGCAGTAAGACAGGGGCTGGATACGAGCAGTACTTC.

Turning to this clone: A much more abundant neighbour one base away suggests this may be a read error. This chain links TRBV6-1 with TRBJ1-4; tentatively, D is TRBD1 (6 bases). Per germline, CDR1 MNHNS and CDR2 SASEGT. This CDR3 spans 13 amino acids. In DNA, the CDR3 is TGTGCCAGCAGCCCAGGGGTGGATGAAAAACTGCTTTTT. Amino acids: CASSPGVDEKLLF.

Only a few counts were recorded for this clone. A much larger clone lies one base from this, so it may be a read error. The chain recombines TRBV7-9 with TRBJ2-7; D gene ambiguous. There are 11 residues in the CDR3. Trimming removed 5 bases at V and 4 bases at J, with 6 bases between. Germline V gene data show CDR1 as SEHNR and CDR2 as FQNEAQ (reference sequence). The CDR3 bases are TGTGCCAGCAGCAGCCAATACGAGCAGTACTTC. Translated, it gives CASSSQYEQYF. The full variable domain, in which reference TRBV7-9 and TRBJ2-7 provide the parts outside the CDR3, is DTGVSQNPRHKITKRGQNVTFRCDPISEHNRLYWYRQTLGQGPEFLTYFQNEAQLEKSRLLSDRFSAERPKGSFSTLEIQRTEQGDSAMYLCASSSQYEQYFGPGTRLTVT.

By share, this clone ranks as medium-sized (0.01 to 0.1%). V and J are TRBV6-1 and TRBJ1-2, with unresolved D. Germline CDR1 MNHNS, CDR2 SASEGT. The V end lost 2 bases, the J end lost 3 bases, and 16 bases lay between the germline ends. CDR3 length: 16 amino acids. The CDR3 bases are TGTGCCAGCAGTGAATCTTCGTCCCAGTACGACTATGGCTACACCTTC. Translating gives CASSESSSQYDYGYTF.

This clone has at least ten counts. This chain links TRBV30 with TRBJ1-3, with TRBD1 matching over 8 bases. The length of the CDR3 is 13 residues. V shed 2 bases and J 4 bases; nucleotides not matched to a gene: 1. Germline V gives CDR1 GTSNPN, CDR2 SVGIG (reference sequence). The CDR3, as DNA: TGTGCCTGGAGTACAGGGGGAGGAAACACCATATATTTT. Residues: CAWSTGGGNTIYF. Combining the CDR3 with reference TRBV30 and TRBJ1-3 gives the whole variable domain SQTIHQWPATLVQPVGSPLSLECTVEGTSNPNLYWYRQAAGRGLQLLFYSVGIGQISSEVPQNLSASRPQDRQFILSSKKLLLSDSGFYLCAWSTGGGNTIYFGEGSWLTVV.

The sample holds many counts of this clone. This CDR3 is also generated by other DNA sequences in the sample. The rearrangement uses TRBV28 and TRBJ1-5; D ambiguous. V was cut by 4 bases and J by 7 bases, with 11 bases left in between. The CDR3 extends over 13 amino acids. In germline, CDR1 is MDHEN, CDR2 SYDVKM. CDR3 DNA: TGTGCCAGCAGTTCCCCCCAAAGGCAGCCCCAGCATTTT. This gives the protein CASSSPQRQPQHF.

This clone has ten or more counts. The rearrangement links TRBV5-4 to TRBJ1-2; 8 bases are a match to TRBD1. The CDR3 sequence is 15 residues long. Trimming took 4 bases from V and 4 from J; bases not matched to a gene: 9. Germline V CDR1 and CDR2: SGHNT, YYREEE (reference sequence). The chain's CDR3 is CASSTPLDRGYGYTF. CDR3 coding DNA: TGTGCCAGCAGCACCCCACTCGACAGGGGCTATGGCTACACCTTC.

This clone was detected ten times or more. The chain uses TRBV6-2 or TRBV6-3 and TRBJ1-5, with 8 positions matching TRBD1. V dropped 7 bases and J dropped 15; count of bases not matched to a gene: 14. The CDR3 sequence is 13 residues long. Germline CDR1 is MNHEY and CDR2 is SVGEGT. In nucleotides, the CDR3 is TGTGCCAGCATGTCCCGGGACAGGTTTTCAAGGCATTTT. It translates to CASMSRDRFSRHF.

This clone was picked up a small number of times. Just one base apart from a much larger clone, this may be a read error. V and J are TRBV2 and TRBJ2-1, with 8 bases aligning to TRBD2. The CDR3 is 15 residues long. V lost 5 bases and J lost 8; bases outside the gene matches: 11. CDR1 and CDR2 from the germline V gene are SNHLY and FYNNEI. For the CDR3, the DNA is TGTGCCAGCAGTTCCCCAGCGGGAGATATTTATGAGCAGTTCTTC. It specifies CASSSPAGDIYEQFF.

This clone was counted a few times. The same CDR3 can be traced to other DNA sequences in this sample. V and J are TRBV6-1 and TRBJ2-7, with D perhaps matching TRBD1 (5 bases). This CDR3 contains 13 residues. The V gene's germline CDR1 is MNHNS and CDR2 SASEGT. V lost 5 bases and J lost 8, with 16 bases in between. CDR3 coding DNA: TGTGCCAGCAGTACCACAGGTGGTTACAAGCAGTACTTC. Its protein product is CASSTTGGYKQYF.

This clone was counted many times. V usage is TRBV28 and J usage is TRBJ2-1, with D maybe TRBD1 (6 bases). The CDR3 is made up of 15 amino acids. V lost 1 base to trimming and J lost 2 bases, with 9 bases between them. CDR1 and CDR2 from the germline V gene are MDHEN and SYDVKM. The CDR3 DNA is TGTGCCAGCAGTTTATCAGGGGTACCCTACAATGAGCAGTTCTTC. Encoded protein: CASSLSGVPYNEQFF.

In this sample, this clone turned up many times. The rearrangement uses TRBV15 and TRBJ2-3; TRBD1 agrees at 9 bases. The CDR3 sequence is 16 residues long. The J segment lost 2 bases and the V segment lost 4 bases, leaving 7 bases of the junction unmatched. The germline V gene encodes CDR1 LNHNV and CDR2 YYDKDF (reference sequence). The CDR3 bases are TGTGCCACCAGCAACCTCCGGGACAGGGCCACAGATACGCAGTATTTT. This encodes CATSNLRDRATDTQYF.

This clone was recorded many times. The CDR3 DNA reads TGTGCCAGCGGGAGGAAGGGGGCGCGGGCTAATGAAAAACTGTTTTTT. It is translated as CASGRKGARANEKLFF. The chain links TRBV28 to TRBJ1-4; 7 bases match TRBD1. The CDR3 contains 16 residues. V lost 8 bases to trimming and J lost 3 bases; unmatched junction nucleotides: 12. Germline CDR1 is MDHEN and CDR2 is SYDVKM.